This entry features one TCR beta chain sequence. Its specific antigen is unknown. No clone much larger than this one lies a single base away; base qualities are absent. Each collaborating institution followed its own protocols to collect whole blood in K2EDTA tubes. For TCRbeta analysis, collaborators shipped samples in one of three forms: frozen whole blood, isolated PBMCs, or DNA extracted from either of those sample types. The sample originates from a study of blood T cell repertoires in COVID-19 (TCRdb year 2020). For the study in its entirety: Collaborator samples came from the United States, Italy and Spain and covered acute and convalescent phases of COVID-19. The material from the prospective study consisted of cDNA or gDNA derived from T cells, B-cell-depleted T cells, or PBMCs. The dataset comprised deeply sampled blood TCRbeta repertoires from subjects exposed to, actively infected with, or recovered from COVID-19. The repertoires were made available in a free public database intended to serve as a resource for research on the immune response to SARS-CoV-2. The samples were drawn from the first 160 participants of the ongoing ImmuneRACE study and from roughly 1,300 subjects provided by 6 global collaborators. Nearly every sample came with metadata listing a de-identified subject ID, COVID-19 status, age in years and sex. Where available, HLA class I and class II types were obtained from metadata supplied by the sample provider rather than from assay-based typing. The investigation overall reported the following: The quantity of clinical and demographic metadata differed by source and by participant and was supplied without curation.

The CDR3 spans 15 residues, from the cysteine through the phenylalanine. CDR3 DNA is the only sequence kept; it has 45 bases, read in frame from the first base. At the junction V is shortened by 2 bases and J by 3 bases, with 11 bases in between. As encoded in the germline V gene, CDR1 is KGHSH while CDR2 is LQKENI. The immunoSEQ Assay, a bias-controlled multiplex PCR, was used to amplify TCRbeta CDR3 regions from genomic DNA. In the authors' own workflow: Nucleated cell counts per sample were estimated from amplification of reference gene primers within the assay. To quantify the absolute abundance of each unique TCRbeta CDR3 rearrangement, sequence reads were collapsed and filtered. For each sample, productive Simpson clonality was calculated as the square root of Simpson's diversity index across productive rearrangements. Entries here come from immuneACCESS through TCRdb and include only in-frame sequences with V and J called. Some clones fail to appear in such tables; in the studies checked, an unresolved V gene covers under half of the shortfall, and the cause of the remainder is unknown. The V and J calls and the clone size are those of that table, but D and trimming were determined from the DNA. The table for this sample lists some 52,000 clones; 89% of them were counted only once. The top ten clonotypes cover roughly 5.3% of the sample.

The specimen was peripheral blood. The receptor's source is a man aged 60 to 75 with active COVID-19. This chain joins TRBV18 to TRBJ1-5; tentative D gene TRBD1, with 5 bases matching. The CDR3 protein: CASSPSRADNQPQHF. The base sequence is TGTGCCAGCTCACCATCCAGGGCAGACAATCAGCCCCAGCATTTT.